These 10 T cell receptor beta chains share one sample of origin, sequenced in a study of blood T cells in healthy people across ages. Then a second PCR, running roughly 7 to 11 cycles, was carried out with a sample-barcoded 5' primer and a J-beta primer mix. TCRdb independently ran MiXCR on the 5' RACE reads; one entry per CDR3 protein. There are fewer than 900,000 distinct CDR3 sequences in the sample; about half occur only once, and around a third lies in the top ten. The sample taken for sequencing was blood. Source of these receptors: a woman aged 55-75 years in good health.

This sequence joins TRBV10-3 and TRBJ1-5, with 7 bases matching TRBD1. This CDR3 comprises 14 residues. J gave up 4 bases and V 5 bases, and 5 bases lay outside the gene matches. Germline assignment: CDR1 ENHRY and CDR2 SYGVKD. The CDR3 reads CAISPGQTNQPQHF. Here the CDR3 DNA reads TGTGCCATCAGTCCGGGACAGACGAATCAGCCCCAGCATTTT.

The V call is TRBV20-1, the J call TRBJ2-3; weak D call: TRBD2 (6 bases). Germline CDR1 DFQATT, CDR2 SNEGSKA (reference sequence). V was cut by 3 bases and J by 0 bases, with 16 bases left in between. The CDR3 has 16 residues. The CDR3 is CSARPGLRASTDTQYF. CDR3 DNA sequence: TGCAGTGCTAGGCCGGGACTGCGAGCTAGCACAGATACGCAGTATTTT.

In DNA form, the CDR3 reads TGCAGTGCTAGAGACCCCACAGTGGGGATCGTTGAAGCTTTCTTT. It is translated as CSARDPTVGIVEAFF. The chain joins TRBV20-1 to TRBJ1-1, with D unclear. Deletions cut 0 bases from V and 7 bases from J, with 18 bases between. This CDR3 has 15 amino acids. The germline V gene encodes CDR1 DFQATT and CDR2 SNEGSKA (reference sequence).

This clonotype was detected once. The genes are TRBV6-5 and TRBJ2-2; possible D gene TRBD1, 6 bases. The V gene lost 8 bases and the J gene lost 0 bases, with 16 bases spanning the gap. The germline gives CDR1 MNHEY, CDR2 SVGAGI. This CDR3 comprises 16 residues. The CDR3 here is CASRGGDKANTGELFF. For the CDR3, the DNA is TGTGCCAGCCGAGGTGGGGACAAAGCGAACACCGGGGAGCTGTTTTTT.

The V and J genes are TRBV10-3 and TRBJ2-1, with unresolved D. Germline-derived CDR1 and CDR2 are ENHRY and SYGVKD. V was clipped by 0 bases and J by 4 bases, with 7 bases between them. The length of the CDR3 is 14 residues. The CDR3 coding sequence is TGTGCCATCAGTGAGTCGTACCCTTACAATGAGCAGTTCTTC. It is translated as CAISESYPYNEQFF.

The DNA of the CDR3 is TGTGCCACAATGGGACAGAGATCCTACGAGCAGTACTTC. This codes for CATMGQRSYEQYF. The rearrangement links TRBV3-1 to TRBJ2-7, with TRBD1 matching 7 bases. From germline, CDR1 is LGHDT and CDR2 YNNKEL (reference sequence). The CDR3 extends over 13 amino acids. J gave up 1 base and V 10 bases, and 7 bases lay outside the gene matches.

The J gene is TRBJ2-7, the V gene TRBV27; 8 bases are shared with TRBD2. V was clipped by 5 bases and J by 4 bases; unmatched bases: 7. Germline V gene sequence: CDR1 MNHEY, CDR2 SMNVEV (reference sequence). The CDR3 sequence is 14 residues long. The chain's CDR3 is CASSAGLVQYEQYF. The CDR3 nucleotides read TGTGCCAGCAGTGCGGGACTAGTTCAATACGAGCAGTACTTC.

Points on this clonotype: At one end the junction does not follow the germline gene, possibly because of a read error. The chain is built from TRBV5-1 and TRBJ2-3, with D perhaps being TRBD1 or TRBD2 (6 bases each). The germline V gene has CDR1 SGHRS and CDR2 YFSETQ. This CDR3 spans 15 amino acids. The CDR3, as DNA: TGCGCCAGCAGCATCCGAGGGGGGAGCATAGATACGCAGTATTTT. This translates into CASSIRGGSIDTQYF. The full variable domain, with the rest looked up from reference TRBV5-1 and TRBJ2-3, is KAGVTQTPRYLIKTRGQQVTLSCSPISGHRSVSWYQQTPGQGLQFLFEYFSETQRNKGNFPGRFSGRQFSNSRSEMNVSTLELGDSALYLCASSIRGGSIDTQYFGPGTRLTVL.

The V and J genes are TRBV3-1 and TRBJ1-6; no firm D call. Per germline, CDR1 LGHDT and CDR2 YNNKEL (reference sequence). The CDR3 loop spans 13 amino acids. The V end was cut by 2 bases, the J end by 7 bases, with 6 bases between. The CDR3 is CASSQLSNSPLHF. CDR3 DNA: TGTGCCAGCAGCCAATTAAGCAATTCACCCCTCCACTTT. The full variable domain, its missing parts supplied by reference TRBV3-1 and TRBJ1-6, is DTAVSQTPKYLVTQMGNDKSIKCEQNLGHDTMYWYKQDSKKFLKIMFSYNNKELIINETVPNRFSPKSPDKAHLNLHINSLELGDSAVYFCASSQLSNSPLHFGNGTRLTVT.

This chain connects TRBV5-1 to TRBJ2-1, with TRBD1 matching over 8 bases. This CDR3 region has 13 residues. J gave up 9 bases and V 4 bases, and 6 bases lay outside the gene matches. Germline V gene sequence: CDR1 SGHRS, CDR2 YFSETQ. The CDR3: CASSQPGGIEQFF. DNA of the CDR3: TGCGCCAGCAGCCAACCAGGGGGCATTGAGCAGTTCTTC.